The 13 T cell receptor beta chains given below trace back to one sample, sequenced in a study of tumor and adjacent non-tumor tissue in lung cancer. This sample's RNA came from whole unsorted tissue. Three rounds of nested PCR, following a modified ARM-PCR protocol, produced the TCRbeta library. MiXCR, run by TCRdb on the multiplex PCR reads, gives a single entry per CDR3 protein. The sample has around 79,000 distinct CDR3 sequences; around 77% are singletons. The sample consisted of lung tumor tissue. Receptors originate from a middle-aged woman with non-small cell lung cancer.

A word on this clonotype: One end of the junction varies from germline; a read error may be responsible. The chain carries TRBV12-3 or TRBV12-4 and TRBJ1-6; D is perhaps TRBD1 (5 bases). The CDR3 loop spans 15 amino acids. CDR3 in amino acids: CASSFVQGHNSALHF. The CDR3 DNA sequence: TGTGCCAGCAGTTTTGTGCAGGGTCATAATTCAGCCCTCCACTTT.

With regard to this clonotype: Mismatch with germline at one junction end may stem from a read error. The chain has TRBV6-6 and TRBJ2-1; D perhaps matches TRBD1 (5 bases). There are 14 residues in the CDR3. CDR1 is MNHNY and CDR2 is SVGAGI in the germline V gene (reference sequence). The CDR3 DNA sequence: TGTGCCAGCAGTTGGGGCGGAGCATACAATGATCAGATCTTC. Protein: CASSWGGAYNDQIF.

This clonotype occurred a few times. Likely a read error: the CDR3 ends without its conserved phenylalanine or tryptophan. The chain carries TRBV6-1 and TRBJ1-5; D is unclear. Germline CDR1 reads MNHNS; CDR2 reads SASEGT. Between the trimmed V and J ends, which lost 4 bases and 3 bases, there was a span of 10 bases. This CDR3 region has 14 residues. The CDR3 nucleotides are TGTGCCAGCAGTGCGTCAATTACCAATCAGCCCCAGCATATT. Its translation: CASSASITNQPQHI.

As concerns this clonotype: The CDR3 does not close with the conserved phenylalanine or tryptophan, likely indicating a read error. This sequence joins TRBV11-2 and TRBJ1-6; the D gene is possibly TRBD1 (6 bases). This CDR3 has 17 residues. From germline, CDR1 is SGHAT and CDR2 FQNNGV. The CDR3 loop reads CASSSTLGTNRSSLLHY. The CDR3 DNA reads TGTGCCAGTAGCTCAACATTAGGGACAAACCGGAGTTCACTCCTCCACTAT.

The J gene is TRBJ1-1, the V gene TRBV29-1; a possible D gene is TRBD1 (5 bases). Germline-derived CDR1 and CDR2 are SQVTM and ANQGSEA. The CDR3 length is 14 residues. The CDR3 sequence: CSVATGAAKTEAFF. The CDR3 DNA follows: TGCAGTGTGGCAACCGGGGCGGCGAAAACTGAAGCTTTCTTT.

This clonotype was observed a single time. A read error may be the cause here, since a much bigger clone is one base away. This chain uses TRBV28 with TRBJ2-1, with 8 bases lining up with TRBD2. The V gene end was trimmed by 10 bases and the J gene end by 6 bases; junction bases not matched to a gene: 5. Germline V gives CDR1 MDHEN, CDR2 SYDVKM. This CDR3 is built from 12 residues. CDR3 amino acids: CANGRASNEQFF. CDR3 DNA: TGTGCCAACGGGAGGGCCTCCAATGAGCAGTTCTTC. The whole variable domain, remainder taken from reference TRBV28 and TRBJ2-1, is DVKVTQSSRYLVKRTGEKVFLECVQDMDHENMFWYRQDPGLGLRLIYFSYDVKMKEKGDIPEGYSVSREKKERFSLILESASTNQTSMYLCANGRASNEQFFGPGTRLTVL.

This clonotype was observed a single time. This chain links TRBV12-3 or TRBV12-4 with TRBJ1-6; 7 bases match TRBD1. The CDR3 loop spans 12 amino acids. The CDR3 DNA reads as TGTACAAGCAGCCTAGGGGGCTCACCCCTCCACTTT. Its protein product is CTSSLGGSPLHF.

Points on this clonotype: The CDR3 carries no conserved terminal phenylalanine or tryptophan, so it likely arises from a read error. The chain joins TRBV11-2 to TRBJ2-1, with D possibly being TRBD1 or TRBD2 (5 bases each). Per the germline V gene, CDR1 is SGHAT and CDR2 is FQNNGV. There are 15 residues in the CDR3. V was trimmed by 1 base and J by 10 bases, leaving 17 bases between them. The CDR3 DNA follows: TGTGCCAGCAGCTTAGCAACGAGAGGGACGCGCGAGCAGTTCTTA. Translating it yields CASSLATRGTREQFL.

Points on this clonotype: One end of the junction is discordant with germline, which a read error may explain. V gene TRBV11-1 combines with J gene TRBJ2-3; 10 nucleotides agree with TRBD2. Germline CDR1 is SGHAT and CDR2 is FQDESV (reference sequence). The CDR3 is made up of 16 amino acids. CDR3 in DNA: TGTGCCAGCAGCTCCATAGCGGGGGGCAGTTGGGATACACAGTATTTT. It specifies CASSSIAGGSWDTQYF.

This clonotype was counted once. The chain recombines TRBV11-3 with TRBJ2-5, with D perhaps matching TRBD2 (6 bases). Looked up from germline, CDR1 is SGHNT and CDR2 is YENEEA. The ends were cut back, 0 bases at V and 13 bases at J, with 21 bases in the middle. The CDR3 contains 15 residues. CDR3 amino acids: CASSLERSRGEARYF. The DNA for the CDR3 is TGTGCCAGCAGCTTAGAACGGTCCCGTGGGGAGGCCCGGTACTTC.

There are many counts of this clonotype. The CDR3 DNA reads as TGTGCCAGCAGTCTTTCTAGCGGGGGGCAAGAGACCCAGTACTTC. Protein product: CASSLSSGGQETQYF. The chain is built from TRBV6-1 and TRBJ2-5, with 11 bases aligning to TRBD2. V was clipped by 5 bases and J by 2 bases; unmatched bases: 4. The CDR3 runs to 15 residues. Germline V gives CDR1 MNHNS, CDR2 SASEGT.

This clonotype has more than one count but fewer than ten. The rearrangement links TRBV18 to TRBJ1-5; D gene unclear. The CDR3 runs to 17 residues. CDR1 KGHSH and CDR2 LQKENI come from the germline V gene. Trimming shortened V by 2 bases and J by 3 bases, and 17 bases separated the two germline ends. The CDR3 protein is CASSPRSDSGINQPQHF. CDR3 nucleotide sequence: TGTGCCAGCTCACCAAGATCGGATTCGGGGATCAATCAGCCCCAGCATTTT.

Turning to this clonotype: Because the CDR3 is missing its conserved closing phenylalanine or tryptophan, this is likely a read error. The CDR3 region is CSAGTSGNYEQYY. CDR3 bases: TGCAGCGCCGGAACTAGCGGGAACTACGAGCAGTACTAC. The chain carries TRBV29-1 and TRBJ2-7; 10 bases line up with TRBD2. V lost 7 bases, J lost 3 bases, and 6 bases stayed unmatched. The CDR3 is made up of 13 amino acids. In germline, CDR1 is SQVTM, CDR2 ANQGSEA.